The present TCR beta chain was sequenced within a study of blood T cell repertoires in COVID-19. After removal of 4 bases from V and 5 bases from J, the junction contained 7 bases not matched to a gene. Germline V CDR1 and CDR2: SGHRS, YFSETQ. The CDR3 length is 15 residues. Only in-frame clones appear in the TCRdb table, and some are missing; sequencing was by immunoSEQ multiplex PCR. The sample lists about 42,000 clones, around nine tenths occurring once. The V call is TRBV5-1, the J call TRBJ2-1; 9 bases match TRBD1. Material for sequencing was peripheral blood. This TCR derives from a man aged 45-65 years with active COVID-19. The CDR3 sequence is CASSERTGDNNEQFF. The DNA for the CDR3 is TGCGCCAGCAGCGAGAGGACAGGGGACAACAATGAGCAGTTCTTC.